The 22 T cell receptor beta chains below come from one sample, sequenced in a study of response to subunit inactivated influenza vaccine (dated by TCRdb to 2016 to 2018). The library relied on RT-PCR. Sequencing was performed on an Illumina HiSeq 2500. The public reads were run again by TCRdb, first through fastp at Q25 and then through MiXCR, and only productive beta chains were kept. Each record represents a unique CDR3 protein, reported with the most common genes and DNA among its rows. The sample table contains about half a million distinct CDR3 sequences; only one count was recorded for about 25% of them. The ten largest clones capture about 1.9% of the sample. The sample in question was CD4+ T cells sorted from PBMCs, obtained 5 days after vaccination. The receptors stem from a man between 50 and 59 years old who received an inactivated influenza vaccine. Donor details come from another sample of the same person, matched by shared clones.

This clonotype was detected a few times. One junction end disagrees with the germline gene, perhaps due to a read error. The genes are TRBV7-2 and TRBJ2-5; TRBD2 agrees at 9 bases. Germline V gene data show CDR1 as SGHTA and CDR2 as FQGNSA. The CDR3 loop spans 14 amino acids. The CDR3 DNA sequence: TGTGCCAGCAGCGTAGCGGGGGACCAAGAGACCCAGTACTTC. Translated: CASSVAGDQETQYF.

This clonotype came up a few times. The gene calls are TRBV7-2 and TRBJ2-7; 7 bases align to TRBD1. Germline V CDR1 and CDR2: SGHTA, FQGNSA. The CDR3 length is 15 residues. J gave up 4 bases and V 0 bases, and 6 bases lay outside the gene matches. CDR3 DNA: TGTGCCAGCAGCTTAGCGACAGGGTTTAGTTACGAGCAGTACTTC. Residues: CASSLATGFSYEQYF. The variable domain in full, completed from reference TRBV7-2 and TRBJ2-7, reads GAGVSQSPSNKVTEKGKDVELRCDPISGHTALYWYRQSLGQGLEFLIYFQGNSAPDKSGLPSDRFSAERTGGSVSTLTIQRTQQEDSAVYLCASSLATGFSYEQYFGPGTRLTVT.

The table lists this clonotype with a few counts. The rearrangement links TRBV12-3 or TRBV12-4 to TRBJ1-4, with no clear D. V was clipped by 3 bases and J by 7 bases, with 12 bases between them. The CDR3 has 14 residues. The CDR3 nucleotides read TGTGCCAGCAGTTTGACTAGGGCAGGTGAAAAACTGTTTTTT. Amino acid sequence: CASSLTRAGEKLFF.

The rearrangement links TRBV12-3 or TRBV12-4 to TRBJ2-5; 11 bases align to TRBD2. The CDR3 covers 15 residues. V gave up 5 bases and J gave up 6 bases; unmatched junction bases: 8. The CDR3 spells CASSPVAGGQKTQYF. The CDR3 DNA reads as TGTGCCAGCAGTCCGGTAGCGGGGGGGCAGAAGACCCAGTACTTC.

A few counts support this clonotype. J is TRBJ2-5 and V is TRBV7-2; D may correspond to TRBD1 or TRBD2 (5 bases each). In germline, CDR1 is SGHTA, CDR2 FQGNSA. The CDR3 covers 11 residues. V dropped 5 bases and J dropped 7 bases, with 8 bases sitting between them. This chain's CDR3 is CASSRGGTQYF. The DNA of the CDR3 is TGTGCCAGCAGCCGTGGGGGGACCCAGTACTTC.

This clonotype was observed a few times. The gene calls are TRBV20-1 and TRBJ2-3; D perhaps matches TRBD1 (5 bases). The CDR3 runs 16 residues. CDR1 DFQATT and CDR2 SNEGSKA come from the germline V gene (reference sequence). Trimming took 3 bases from V and 0 from J, leaving 16 bases between them. DNA for the CDR3: TGCAGTGCTAGTAGACCCCAGGGATTTAGCACAGATACGCAGTATTTT. Protein: CSASRPQGFSTDTQYF.

This clonotype was seen a few times. This rearrangement joins TRBV6-2 or TRBV6-3 to TRBJ2-7; unclear D gene. CDR3 length: 13 residues. CDR1 and CDR2 from the germline V gene are MNHEY and SVGEGT. V gave up 8 bases and J gave up 0 bases, with 11 bases separating them. CDR3 amino acids: CASRTASSYEQYF. The CDR3 nucleotides read TGTGCCAGCCGTACCGCGAGCTCCTACGAGCAGTACTTC.

This clonotype appeared a few times. This chain links TRBV10-3 with TRBJ1-1, with a weak D call TRBD1 (6 bases). The germline gives CDR1 ENHRY, CDR2 SYGVKD. V dropped 2 bases and J dropped 3 bases, with 16 bases sitting between them. There are 16 residues in the CDR3. DNA of the CDR3: TGTGCCATCAGTGAGACGCACGGGGGCTGGGACACTGAAGCTTTCTTT. It codes for CAISETHGGWDTEAFF.

The gene calls are TRBV7-2 and TRBJ2-7; a possible D gene is TRBD2 (6 bases). V was pared by 1 base and J by 4 bases, with 11 bases between. From germline, CDR1 is SGHTA and CDR2 FQGNSA. The CDR3 extends over 14 amino acids. CDR3 DNA: TGTGCCAGCAGCTTAGGACTAGTTGAGTACGAGCAGTACTTC. Its protein is CASSLGLVEYEQYF.

The CDR3 spells CASSFYQGATDTQYF. The CDR3 DNA reads as TGTGCCAGCAGTTTTTACCAGGGGGCTACAGATACGCAGTATTTT. The chain carries TRBV12-3 or TRBV12-4 and TRBJ2-3, with 8 bases fitting TRBD1. The CDR3 sequence is 15 residues long. J gave up 3 bases and V 3 bases, and 5 bases lay outside the gene matches.

V is TRBV4-3 and J is TRBJ2-6, with D tentatively TRBD1 (5 bases). CDR1 is LGHNA and CDR2 is YSLEER in the germline V gene. Trimming took 0 bases from V and 0 from J, leaving 15 bases between them. This CDR3 is 19 amino acids long. In DNA, the CDR3 is TGCGCCAGCAGCCAAGAAATCCCAGGGTGGGGCTCTGGGGCCAACGTCCTGACTTTC. Translated, it gives CASSQEIPGWGSGANVLTF.

This clonotype was recorded once. The chain links TRBV6-2 or TRBV6-3 to TRBJ1-6; the D is unclear. Germline CDR1 and CDR2: MNHEY and SVGEGT. The CDR3 spans 13 residues. V lost 3 bases and J lost 6, with 6 bases in between. The CDR3 region is CASSYRINSPLHF. As DNA, the CDR3 is TGTGCCAGCAGTTATAGGATTAATTCACCCCTCCACTTT.

The genes are TRBV4-2 and TRBJ2-7, with 13 bases identical to TRBD2. In germline, CDR1 is LGHNA, CDR2 YNFKEQ. Trimming cost V 5 bases and J 3 bases; bases outside gene matches: 4. The CDR3 is made up of 15 amino acids. CDR3 amino acids: CASSKGLAGIYEQYF. The CDR3 DNA reads TGTGCCAGCAGCAAGGGACTAGCGGGAATCTACGAGCAGTACTTC.

CDR3 residues: CASSRRTGANNEQFF. In DNA form, the CDR3 reads TGTGCCAGCAGCCGAAGGACAGGGGCCAACAATGAGCAGTTCTTC. The V gene is TRBV5-6, the J gene TRBJ2-1, with TRBD1 identical over 9 bases. The CDR3 contains 15 residues. V trimming: 4 bases; J trimming: 5 bases; junction bases outside the gene matches: 7. Germline-derived CDR1 and CDR2 are SGHDT and YYEEEE.

This clonotype was recorded a few times. This sequence joins TRBV20-1 and TRBJ1-6; D perhaps matches TRBD1 (6 bases). V was pared by 6 bases and J by 9 bases, with 18 bases between. CDR1 DFQATT and CDR2 SNEGSKA come from the germline V gene (reference sequence). There are 14 residues in the CDR3. The CDR3 reads CSAPTGTQSSPLHF. For the CDR3, the DNA is TGCAGTGCCCCTACCGGGACACAGAGTTCACCCCTCCACTTT.

The chain has TRBV4-3 and TRBJ1-1; D remains unclear. Looked up from germline, CDR1 is LGHNA and CDR2 is YSLEER. CDR3 size: 15 residues. Between the trimmed V and J ends, which lost 0 bases and 2 bases, there was a span of 10 bases. CDR3: CASSQDLRGNTEAFF. The DNA of the CDR3 is TGCGCCAGCAGCCAAGATCTTCGGGGTAACACTGAAGCTTTCTTT.

As to this clonotype: One end of the junction does not line up with germline, which may come from a read error. This chain uses TRBV18 with TRBJ1-3, with 7 bases aligning to TRBD1. Germline CDR1 and CDR2: KGHSH and LQKENI. The CDR3 has 14 amino acids. The CDR3, as DNA: TGTGCCAGCTCACTTGGGACAGCGGGAAACACCACATATTTT. Its protein is CASSLGTAGNTTYF.

This clonotype was seen only a few times. J is TRBJ1-2 and V is TRBV4-3; 7 bases are shared with TRBD1. The CDR3 sequence is 13 residues long. The trim removed 4 bases at V and 8 bases at J, leaving 7 bases unmatched. In germline, CDR1 is LGHNA, CDR2 YSLEER. CDR3 sequence: CASSRNRGFGYTF. The CDR3 DNA reads TGCGCCAGCAGCCGCAACAGGGGATTCGGCTACACCTTC.

The rearrangement uses TRBV6-5 and TRBJ1-1, with a possible D match to TRBD1 (6 bases). The CDR3 sequence is 16 residues long. Trimming took 6 bases from V and 1 from J, leaving 18 bases between them. The germline V gene has CDR1 MNHEY and CDR2 SVGAGI. The CDR3 protein is CASSHSWGQGNTEAFF. CDR3 coding DNA: TGTGCCAGCAGCCACTCGTGGGGGCAGGGGAACACTGAAGCTTTCTTT.

The V call is TRBV28, the J call TRBJ1-5; TRBD1 might be the D (6 bases). The V end lost 4 bases, the J end lost 3 bases, and 16 bases lay between the germline ends. There are 16 residues in the CDR3. Per germline, CDR1 MDHEN and CDR2 SYDVKM. This CDR3 is CASSSLTGAFNQPQHF. In DNA, the CDR3 is TGTGCCAGCAGTTCCCTAACGGGGGCCTTCAATCAGCCCCAGCATTTT.

The chain combines TRBV7-8 with TRBJ1-3; D is perhaps TRBD1 (5 bases). The CDR3 is 16 amino acids. The germline V gene has CDR1 SGHVS and CDR2 FQNEAQ. Trimming left V 2 bases short and J 4 bases short, with 15 bases between. The CDR3 DNA is TGTGCCAGCAGCTTACGGGGGTTGCAGGGCGGAAACACCATATATTTT. This codes for CASSLRGLQGGNTIYF. The full variable domain, rest sourced from reference TRBV7-8 and TRBJ1-3, is GAGVSQSPRYKVAKRGQDVALRCDPISGHVSLFWYQQALGQGPEFLTYFQNEAQLDKSGLPSDRFFAERPEGSVSTLKIQRTQQEDSAVYLCASSLRGLQGGNTIYFGEGSWLTVV.

The chain uses TRBV6-5 and TRBJ2-1; maybe TRBD2 (6 bases). CDR1 is MNHEY and CDR2 is SVGAGI in the germline V gene. The germline V and J ends were trimmed by 5 bases and 0 bases, with 17 bases remaining between them. The CDR3 runs 17 residues. CDR3 DNA: TGTGCCAGCAGTAAACCTCGAGGGAGGAGCTCCTACAATGAGCAGTTCTTC. Translation: CASSKPRGRSSYNEQFF.